Included here is one T cell receptor (beta chain) sequence, with context. Its antigen is undetermined. In germline, CDR1 is LNHDA, CDR2 SQIVND (reference sequence). The CDR3 loop spans 15 amino acids. After removal of 7 bases from V and 4 bases from J, the junction contained 8 bases not matched to a gene. This entry is derived from a study of coeliac disease. Sequencing used immunoSEQ multiplex PCR; TCRdb keeps in-frame clones, though not all of them. The table lists approximately 2,500 clones, more than 55% of them singletons. The study, taken as a whole, reports: Intraepithelial and lamina propria fractions were not highly pure.

The sample taken for sequencing was lamina propria lymphocytes from the gut. This clonotype originated in a woman aged 70 to 79 with celiac disease on a gluten-free diet. The genes are TRBV19 and TRBJ2-5; 11 nucleotides align to TRBD2. The CDR3 DNA reads as TGTGCCAGTACGGGCATAGCGGGGGGGGGAGAGACCCAGTACTTC. This gives the protein CASTGIAGGGETQYF.